Presented here are 26 T cell receptor beta chains from one specimen sequenced in a study of CD8+ T cells in alopecia areata. Following RNA extraction, reverse transcription yielded cDNA that acted as the sequencing template. The repertoire was sequenced with immunoSEQ multiplex PCR; TCRdb's copy has only in-frame clones and lacks some. The sample has over 100,000 clones, almost 50% seen once. The specimen was CD8+ T cells sorted from blood, collected at week 0. Receptor source: a human donor with alopecia areata.

The CDR3 DNA reads as TGTGCCAGCAGCTTCCCGAGCGGGGGGAAGGAGACCCAGTACTTC. Translation: CASSFPSGGKETQYF. The chain uses TRBV7-9 and TRBJ2-5; 9 bases map to TRBD2. The V gene end was trimmed by 3 bases and the J gene end by 5 bases; junction bases not matched to a gene: 7. The germline gives CDR1 SEHNR, CDR2 FQNEAQ (reference sequence). This CDR3 region has 15 residues.

This clone was counted a few times. CDR3 sequence: CASSPRDYLRTQYF. In DNA form, the CDR3 reads TGTGCCAGCAGCCCACGGGACTACTTACGGACCCAGTACTTC. The chain joins TRBV11-2 to TRBJ2-5, with 7 nucleotides matching TRBD2. This CDR3 has 14 amino acids. V trimming: 5 bases; J trimming: 7 bases; junction bases outside the gene matches: 10. Germline V gene lookup returns CDR1 SGHAT and CDR2 FQNNGV. The complete variable domain, with remaining parts taken from reference TRBV11-2 and TRBJ2-5, reads EAGVAQSPRYKIIEKRQSVAFWCNPISGHATLYWYQQILGQGPKLLIQFQNNGVVDDSQLPKDRFSAERLKGVDSTLKIQPAKLEDSAVYLCASSPRDYLRTQYFGPGTRLLVL.

This clone has a handful of counts. The CDR3 protein is CASTSTDTQYF. As DNA, the CDR3 is TGTGCCAGCACCAGCACAGATACGCAGTATTTT. The chain uses TRBV25-1 and TRBJ2-3, with unresolved D. Germline CDR1 is MGHDK and CDR2 is SYGVNS. The length of the CDR3 is 11 residues. The V and J ends lost 7 bases and 0 bases respectively, with 2 bases between them.

The V call is TRBV5-6, the J call TRBJ2-1; TRBD1 matches at 11 bases. The germline V gene has CDR1 SGHDT and CDR2 YYEEEE. Trimming took 0 bases from V and 6 from J; bases not matched to a gene: 5. The CDR3 loop spans 16 amino acids. The CDR3 spells CASSLEGQGVVNEQFF. The CDR3 DNA is TGTGCCAGCAGCTTGGAGGGACAGGGGGTAGTCAATGAGCAGTTCTTC.

The V call is TRBV29-1, the J call TRBJ2-5, with D hard to call. Per the germline V gene, CDR1 is SQVTM and CDR2 is ANQGSEA. V was trimmed by 4 bases and J by 1 base, leaving 4 bases between them. CDR3 size: 11 residues. DNA for the CDR3: TGCAGCGTTGTTTCCCAAGAGACCCAGTACTTC. This codes for CSVVSQETQYF.

This clone has only a few counts. This chain joins TRBV6-4 and TRBJ2-1, with D possibly called TRBD1 or TRBD2 (6 bases each). Germline V gene sequence: CDR1 MRHNA, CDR2 SNTAGT. This CDR3 is built from 14 residues. V lost 3 bases and J lost 7, with 13 bases in between. The CDR3 region has the DNA TGTGCCAGCAGTGAAAATACAGGGAGGAATGAGCAGTTCTTC. Protein: CASSENTGRNEQFF.

V usage is TRBV19 and J usage is TRBJ2-1; no firm D call. Germline loops: CDR1 LNHDA, CDR2 SQIVND (reference sequence). Trimming cost V 10 bases and J 4 bases, with 11 bases left between them. The CDR3 runs to 12 residues. The CDR3 protein is CAISSGYNEQFF. CDR3 DNA: TGTGCCATCTCGTCGGGTTACAATGAGCAGTTCTTC.

This clone turned up a few times. The V gene is TRBV7-6, the J gene TRBJ2-5, with unresolved D. The germline gives CDR1 SGHVS, CDR2 FNYEAQ. The CDR3 consists of 14 residues. V lost 1 base, J lost 5 bases, and 11 bases lay in between. In DNA, the CDR3 is TGTGCCAGCAGCTTAGTACCTACTGGGGAGACCCAGTACTTC. The encoded protein is CASSLVPTGETQYF. Using reference TRBV7-6 and TRBJ2-5 for the parts outside the CDR3, the full variable domain is GAGVSQSPRYKVTKRGQDVALRCDPISGHVSLYWYRQALGQGPEFLTYFNYEAQQDKSGLPNDRFSAERPEGSISTLTIQRTEQRDSAMYRCASSLVPTGETQYFGPGTRLLVL.

As to this clone: Its ends do not fully match the called genes, so a read error is possible. The chain combines TRBV7-7 with TRBJ2-5, with TRBD1 matching over 10 bases. CDR1 and CDR2 from the germline V gene are SSHAT and FNYEAQ (reference sequence). The CDR3 runs to 15 residues. CDR3 in DNA: TGTGCTAGCAGCCACGGACAGGGGGGCCAAGAGACCCAGTACTTC. This codes for CASSHGQGGQETQYF. Together with reference TRBV7-7 and TRBJ2-5, the CDR3 gives the full variable domain: GAGVSQSPRYKVTKRGQDVTLRCDPISSHATLYWYQQALGQGPEFLTYFNYEAQPDKSGLPSDRFSAERPEGSISTLTIQRTEQRDSAMYRCASSHGQGGQETQYFGPGTRLLVL.

This clone was observed a handful of times. The chain recombines TRBV27 with TRBJ1-1; D uncertain. The germline CDR1 and CDR2 sequences are MNHEY and SMNVEV (reference sequence). This CDR3 is 15 amino acids long. Trimming removed 2 bases at V and 1 base at J, with 11 bases between. CDR3 in DNA: TGTGCCAGCAGTTTAATCCCCCCCCGGAACACTGAAGCTTTCTTT. Translating gives CASSLIPPRNTEAFF.

The chain links TRBV9 to TRBJ2-2; D unresolved. This CDR3 is built from 17 residues. The germline V gene has CDR1 SGDLS and CDR2 YYNGEE. Trimming left V 0 bases short and J 0 bases short, with 12 bases between. CDR3 sequence reads: CASSVGVDGSNTGELFF. In nucleotides, the CDR3 is TGTGCCAGCAGCGTAGGGGTAGACGGTTCGAACACCGGGGAGCTGTTTTTT.

In this sample, this clone turned up a few times. The chain links TRBV7-9 to TRBJ2-2; D not certain. V was pared by 3 bases and J by 0 bases, with 11 bases between. The germline CDR1 and CDR2 sequences are SEHNR and FQNEAQ (reference sequence). This CDR3 spans 16 amino acids. CDR3 in DNA: TGTGCCAGCAGCTTTGGGCAGGTACCGAACACCGGGGAGCTGTTTTTT. It yields the protein CASSFGQVPNTGELFF.

The sample holds a few counts of this clone. The chain employs TRBV12-5 and TRBJ2-5; D may be TRBD2 (5 bases). With 2 bases removed from V and 4 bases from J, the gap between germline ends came to 11 bases. There are 14 residues in the CDR3. Germline CDR1 LGHNT, CDR2 FRNRAP. The CDR3 DNA reads as TGTGCTAGTGGTTTGTTACGGGGAACAGAGACCCAGTACTTC. Translated: CASGLLRGTETQYF.

This clone has just a few counts. CDR3: CASSRHRDREEKLFF. For the CDR3, the DNA is TGTGCCAGCAGCCGACATAGGGACAGGGAAGAAAAACTGTTTTTT. The chain joins TRBV7-9 to TRBJ1-4; 9 bases agree with TRBD1. In germline, CDR1 is SEHNR, CDR2 FQNEAQ (reference sequence). V dropped 5 bases and J dropped 8; count of bases not matched to a gene: 9. The CDR3 is 15 amino acids.

This chain connects TRBV13 to TRBJ1-1; TRBD1 is a possible D gene (5 bases). V gave up 5 bases and J gave up 6 bases, with 13 bases separating them. The CDR3 is 13 amino acids. Germline lookup yields CDR1 PRHDT and CDR2 FYEKMQ (reference sequence). CDR3 nucleotide sequence: TGTGCCAGCAGCCAGGGATTAAGGGCTGAAGCTTTCTTT. This codes for CASSQGLRAEAFF.

V is TRBV19 and J is TRBJ2-7, with TRBD1 identical over 9 bases. The CDR3 sequence is 15 residues long. Germline values: CDR1 LNHDA, CDR2 SQIVND (reference sequence). The junction had 15 bases not matched to a gene; V was cut back by 10 bases and J by 5 bases. The CDR3 is CATTWSHRGLDEQYF. In DNA, the CDR3 is TGTGCCACCACATGGTCGCACAGGGGGCTTGACGAGCAGTACTTC. The variable domain in full, with the rest retrieved from reference TRBV19 and TRBJ2-7, is DGGITQSPKYLFRKEGQNVTLSCEQNLNHDAMYWYRQDPGQGLRLIYYSQIVNDFQKGDIAEGYSVSREKKESFPLTVTSAQKNPTAFYLCATTWSHRGLDEQYFGPGTRLTVT.

This clone was observed a handful of times. V and J are TRBV7-9 and TRBJ1-1; D remains unclear. V dropped 5 bases and J dropped 7 bases, with 14 bases sitting between them. The CDR3 is 13 residues long. CDR1 SEHNR and CDR2 FQNEAQ come from the germline V gene (reference sequence). CDR3 coding DNA: TGTGCCAGCAGCCACAGTGCTGGTAGTGAAGCTTTCTTT. This encodes CASSHSAGSEAFF.

The V call is TRBV5-1, the J call TRBJ1-6, with D perhaps matching TRBD1 (5 bases). There are 14 residues in the CDR3. Germline CDR1 is SGHRS and CDR2 is YFSETQ. Trimming took off 5 bases at V and 7 bases at J, with 13 bases between the two ends. The CDR3: CASSPGRANSPLHF. CDR3 DNA sequence: TGCGCCAGCAGTCCAGGCAGGGCGAATTCACCCCTCCACTTT.

V is TRBV13 and J is TRBJ1-5, with 7 bases that match TRBD1. The length of the CDR3 is 13 residues. CDR1 and CDR2 from the germline V gene are PRHDT and FYEKMQ (reference sequence). V was clipped by 5 bases and J by 5 bases; unmatched bases: 3. CDR3: CASSHDRDQPQHF. As DNA, the CDR3 is TGTGCCAGCAGCCACGACAGGGATCAGCCCCAGCATTTT.

This clone ranks as medium-sized (0.01 to 0.1%). This sequence joins TRBV11-2 and TRBJ2-1; D may be TRBD2 (5 bases). The CDR3 is 15 residues long. V lost 0 bases and J 9 bases, leaving 15 bases between the germline ends. Germline V gene data show CDR1 as SGHAT and CDR2 as FQNNGV. The CDR3 loop reads CASSLDIVGGAEQFF. The CDR3 bases are TGTGCCAGCAGCTTAGATATAGTTGGAGGTGCTGAGCAGTTCTTC.

The V and J genes are TRBV5-6 and TRBJ2-3; no clear D. The germline V gene encodes CDR1 SGHDT and CDR2 YYEEEE. The CDR3 loop spans 12 amino acids. V was clipped by 2 bases and J by 6 bases, with 7 bases between them. The CDR3 sequence is CASSFAMDTQYF. The DNA of the CDR3 is TGTGCCAGCAGCTTCGCCATGGATACGCAGTATTTT.

There are a few counts of this clone. A much larger clone sits a single nucleotide away, making a read error possible. This chain links TRBV6-4 with TRBJ2-1; the D gene is possibly TRBD2 (6 bases). This CDR3 comprises 14 residues. Germline V gives CDR1 MRHNA, CDR2 SNTAGT. CDR3 in DNA: TGTGCCAGCAGTGAGCGGGGCTCCTACAATGAGCGGTTCTTC. Translation: CASSERGSYNERFF.

CDR3 in DNA: TGTGCCACCAGGGTGGGGCATAGCAATCAGCCCCAGCATTTT. It encodes CATRVGHSNQPQHF. The chain combines TRBV6-5 with TRBJ1-5; a weak D match, TRBD1 (5 bases). Germline lookup yields CDR1 MNHEY and CDR2 SVGAGI. Trimming pared 10 bases from V and 0 bases from J, leaving 13 bases between. This CDR3 spans 14 amino acids.

This clone was detected only a few times. The chain couples TRBV29-1 to TRBJ2-2; 10 nucleotides align to TRBD1. Germline CDR1 SQVTM, CDR2 ANQGSEA. V was clipped by 3 bases and J by 5 bases; unmatched bases: 6. There are 15 residues in the CDR3. The CDR3 loop is CSVESWTGGTGELFF. As DNA, the CDR3 is TGCAGCGTTGAGTCCTGGACAGGGGGTACCGGGGAGCTGTTTTTT.

The genes are TRBV27 and TRBJ2-3; TRBD2 aligns across 12 bases. CDR1 and CDR2 from the germline V gene are MNHEY and SMNVEV (reference sequence). CDR3 length: 14 amino acids. The junction had 12 bases not matched to a gene; V was cut back by 7 bases and J by 13 bases. For the CDR3, the DNA is TGTGCCAGCAAGAGGACTAGCGGGGAGGCCTCAGAGTATTTT. It codes for CASKRTSGEASEYF.

V usage is TRBV7-8 and J usage is TRBJ2-2; 11 nucleotides align to TRBD1. Per the germline V gene, CDR1 is SGHVS and CDR2 is FQNEAQ. CDR3 size: 16 residues. Trimming took 4 bases from V and 5 from J; bases not matched to a gene: 6. The CDR3 DNA reads TGTGCCAGCAGCTCCGGACAGGGGGCTGCAACCGGGGAGCTGTTTTTT. Its protein is CASSSGQGAATGELFF.